Reported below is one T cell receptor (beta chain). Original data processing: From reference gene primer amplification, estimates of nucleated cell counts were derived. Sequenced by immunoSEQ multiplex PCR; TCRdb stores in-frame clones only, minus some. D and trimming come from the DNA, and the V and J calls and clone size come from that table. The sample holds 150,000 to 200,000 clones, about nine tenths seen once. This specimen comes from a study of blood T cell repertoires in COVID-19. The CDR3 contains 14 residues. Trimming removed 10 bases from V and 2 bases from J; junction bases left unmatched: 11. Per the germline V gene, CDR1 is SGHTA and CDR2 is FQGTGA.

The chain couples TRBV7-3 to TRBJ2-7, with 7 bases fitting TRBD1. The sequenced sample was PBMCs or T cells enriched from blood (not recorded which). The sequence was obtained from a woman between 18 and 30 years old who had recovered from COVID-19. The CDR3 region is CATSTGPETYEQYF. CDR3 nucleotide sequence: TGTGCCACTTCGACAGGGCCCGAAACCTACGAGCAGTACTTC.